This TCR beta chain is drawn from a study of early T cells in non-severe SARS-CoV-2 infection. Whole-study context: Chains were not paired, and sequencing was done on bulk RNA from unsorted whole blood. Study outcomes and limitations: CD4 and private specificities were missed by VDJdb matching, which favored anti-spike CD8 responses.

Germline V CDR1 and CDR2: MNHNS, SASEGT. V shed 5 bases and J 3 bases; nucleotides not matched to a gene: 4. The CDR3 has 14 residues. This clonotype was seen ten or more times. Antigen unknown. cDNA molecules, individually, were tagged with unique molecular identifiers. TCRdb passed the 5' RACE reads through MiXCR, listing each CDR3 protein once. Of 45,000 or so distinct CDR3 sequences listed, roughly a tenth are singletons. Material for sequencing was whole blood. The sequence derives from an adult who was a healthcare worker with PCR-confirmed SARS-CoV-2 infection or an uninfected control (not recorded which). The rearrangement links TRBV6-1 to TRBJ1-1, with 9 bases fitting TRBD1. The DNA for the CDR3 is TGTGCCAGCAGTACACAGGGGGCGGACACTGAAGCTTTCTTT. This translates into CASSTQGADTEAFF.